This TCR beta chain was retrieved from a study of shared clonotypes between healthy human individuals. General study results and limits: Naive CD4 clonotypes were shared across a handful of donors at roughly 5%.

A roughly 200 ng quantity of DNA, 29,000 or so T cell genomes, went into the sorted-subset replicate PCRs. TCRdb's table, derived via immunoSEQ multiplex PCR, lists solely in-frame clones and lacks some. The sample includes about 2 million clones, about 95% of them seen just once. Naive CD8 cells comprised CD45RO-negative, CCR7-positively selected cells, excluding terminally differentiated effector memory CD45RA+ cells. This clone was seen once. Its antigen is unidentified. This CDR3 has 17 residues. The receptor's source is a man between 18 and 35 years old in good health. J is TRBJ2-2 and V is TRBV21-1; the tabulated D call, TRBD1, remains unverified against the DNA. TRBV21-1 is noted as a pseudogene. The sequencing sample was made of naive CD8+ T cells sorted from blood. The CDR3 sequence is CASSAISDPQGGGELFF. Written as DNA, the CDR3 is TGTGCCAGCAGCGCTATCTCGGACCCTCAGGGGGGCGGGGAGCTGTTTTTT.